This TCR beta chain comes out of a study of T cell responses to AZD1222 COVID-19 vaccine. Germline CDR1 reads WNHNN; CDR2 reads SYGVQD (reference sequence). CDR3 size: 18 residues. Trimming at V came to 0 bases and at J to 4 bases, leaving 13 bases not matched to a gene. With respect to this clone: Its matching antigen is unknown.

Assay used: immunoSEQ multiplex PCR; TCRdb lists only in-frame clones, some missing. The sample shows about 84,000 clones, 70% to 90% of them seen only once. Study outcomes and limitations: In the spike-specific TCR repertoire, nearly half reportedly target unmutated variant regions. Clonal diversity was possibly underestimated, and the donors were mostly white British, with more females. The study found Spike-specific TCR breadth and depth rose after two AZD1222 doses.

Whether given at about 4 or about 12 weeks, second doses were pooled. This specimen was peripheral blood, taken 28 days after the second AZD1222 dose. The sequence was collected from an adult who received the AZD1222 COVID-19 vaccine. The chain has TRBV10-1 and TRBJ1-1; TRBD1 matches at 8 bases. CDR3 protein: CASSESTTRSDRVTEAFF. In DNA, the CDR3 is TGCGCCAGCAGTGAGTCCACAACCCGATCGGACAGGGTCACTGAAGCTTTCTTT.